A single sample is the source of the 29 T cell receptor beta chains below, sequenced in a study of CXCR3-negative and CXCR3-positive naive CD8 T cells. Overall study results and limits: A higher hydrophobicity marked the TRB CDR3s of CXCR3-positive naive cells versus CXCR3-negative naive cells.

No antigen is known for these receptors. The method, 5' RACE with UMI labels, was used to prepare the TRB cDNA libraries. TCRdb re-called the 5' RACE reads and gives one entry per CDR3 protein, without DNA. The sample table includes thousands of distinct CDR3 sequences. Sequenced material: naive CXCR3+ CD8+ T cells from blood. As for subset: CD45RO-CCR7+CD27+CD95- naive CD8+ T cells expressing CXCR3 (TNR3+). All receptors come from a human donor in good health. Some clones in this sample may be carry-over from other donors' samples.

This clonotype registers medium-sized by frequency. V is TRBV29-1 and J is TRBJ2-7; absent DNA, TCRdb's TRBD1 call cannot be checked. There are 12 residues in the CDR3. Germline V gene sequence: CDR1 SQVTM, CDR2 ANQGSEA. The CDR3: CSVGQYLFEQYF.

The genes are TRBV5-5 and TRBJ2-7; TCRdb proposes TRBD2, but this gene call is untestable without DNA. Per the germline V gene, CDR1 is SGHKS and CDR2 is YYEKEE (reference sequence). This CDR3 has 13 amino acids. CDR3 protein: CASSATLENEQYF.

The chain employs TRBV6-5 and TRBJ2-1; absent DNA, TCRdb's TRBD2 call cannot be checked. The CDR3 length is 14 residues. Per germline, CDR1 MNHEY and CDR2 SVGAGI. The CDR3 loop is CASSVLAGINEQFF.

The CDR3 reads CSANLAGAYEQYF. The chain recombines TRBV29-1 with TRBJ2-7; the D gene TCRdb calls, TRBD2, cannot be checked with no DNA. Germline CDR1 reads SQVTM; CDR2 reads ANQGSEA. There are 13 residues in the CDR3.

By frequency, this clonotype registers medium-sized. This chain uses TRBV27 with TRBJ2-2; the D call from TCRdb, TRBD1, cannot be confirmed without DNA. This CDR3 contains 15 residues. CDR1 and CDR2 (germline): MNHEY, SMNVEV (reference sequence). The CDR3 is CASSAIQGNTGELFF.

The V and J genes are TRBV6-2 or TRBV6-3 and TRBJ2-1; no DNA is available, so the TRBD2 call from TCRdb remains unchecked. The germline V gene encodes CDR1 MNHEY and CDR2 SVGEGT. The CDR3 sequence is 15 residues long. This CDR3 is CASSYLAGGPNEQFF.

This clonotype shows up as medium-sized by frequency. The chain couples TRBV28 to TRBJ2-7; TCRdb gives TRBD1 as the D gene, but with no DNA this cannot be confirmed. Germline V gene lookup returns CDR1 MDHEN and CDR2 SYDVKM. The CDR3 totals 16 residues. CDR3 in amino acids: CASRGDLDLTSYEQYF.

By frequency, this clonotype registers medium-sized. V gene TRBV5-1 combines with J gene TRBJ2-5. Per the germline V gene, CDR1 is SGHRS and CDR2 is YFSETQ. This CDR3 comprises 13 residues. The CDR3 loop reads CASSLAEEETQYF.

This clonotype counts as medium-sized by frequency. The rearrangement links TRBV4-3 to TRBJ2-7; TCRdb reports TRBD2, a call that lacks DNA to check it against. The CDR3 is made up of 18 amino acids. Looked up from germline, CDR1 is LGHNA and CDR2 is YSLEER. The CDR3 here is CASSLRGLLAGEAYEQYF.

The chain employs TRBV29-1 and TRBJ2-7; absent DNA, TCRdb's TRBD1 call cannot be checked. The CDR3 is 15 residues long. The germline CDR1 and CDR2 sequences are SQVTM and ANQGSEA. CDR3 residues: CSVEYTGPGTLEQYF.

This chain links TRBV7-6 with TRBJ2-3; TCRdb picks TRBD2, but there is no DNA to check that call. The CDR3 consists of 16 residues. The germline CDR1 and CDR2 sequences are SGHVS and FNYEAQ. CDR3 residues: CASSTLPEVPTDTQYF. The full variable domain, its missing parts supplied by reference TRBV7-6 and TRBJ2-3, is GAGVSQSPRYKVTKRGQDVALRCDPISGHVSLYWYRQALGQGPEFLTYFNYEAQQDKSGLPNDRFSAERPEGSISTLTIQRTEQRDSAMYRCASSTLPEVPTDTQYFGPGTRLTVL.

This chain's CDR3 is CASSQSGYNEQFF. This chain joins TRBV3-1 and TRBJ2-1. CDR3 size: 13 residues. Germline CDR1 LGHDT, CDR2 YNNKEL (reference sequence).

The chain joins TRBV6-6 to TRBJ1-1. The V gene's germline CDR1 is MNHNY and CDR2 SVGAGI (reference sequence). The CDR3 sequence is 14 residues long. The CDR3 is CASSYRGTVTEAFF.

Considering frequency, this clonotype is medium-sized. CDR3 sequence: CASSLQANNQPQHF. The chain is built from TRBV5-6 and TRBJ1-5; TCRdb lists TRBD1, though no DNA is available to test this call. Germline V lookup: CDR1 SGHDT, CDR2 YYEEEE. The CDR3 extends over 14 amino acids. Together with reference TRBV5-6 and TRBJ1-5, the CDR3 gives the full variable domain: DAGVTQSPTHLIKTRGQQVTLRCSPKSGHDTVSWYQQALGQGPQFIFQYYEEEERQRGNFPDRFSGHQFPNYSSELNVNALLLGDSALYLCASSLQANNQPQHFGDGTRLSIL.

The rearrangement uses TRBV11-3 and TRBJ2-4; TCRdb picks TRBD1, but there is no DNA to check that call. The CDR3 has 12 residues. CDR1 is SGHNT and CDR2 is YENEEA in the germline V gene. CDR3 loop: CASTGQENIQYF.

According to its frequency, this clonotype is medium-sized. The chain combines TRBV20-1 with TRBJ2-1; the D call of TRBD1 rests on TCRdb alone, since no DNA is present to check it. In germline, CDR1 is DFQATT, CDR2 SNEGSKA (reference sequence). The CDR3 runs to 13 residues. This chain's CDR3 is CSALGQGYNEQFF.

This chain links TRBV6-6 with TRBJ2-2; TCRdb reports TRBD2, a call that lacks DNA to check it against. The germline V gene has CDR1 MNHNY and CDR2 SVGAGI (reference sequence). The CDR3 runs 15 residues. The CDR3 sequence is CASSLAGGHTGELFF.

The chain carries TRBV2 and TRBJ1-5. The CDR3 has 17 residues. Germline V lookup: CDR1 SNHLY, CDR2 FYNNEI. CDR3 residues: CASSEAEGYSNNQPQHF. Full variable domain (rest looked up from reference TRBV2 and TRBJ1-5): EPEVTQTPSHQVTQMGQEVILRCVPISNHLYFYWYRQILGQKVEFLVSFYNNEISEKSEIFDDQFSVERPDGSNFTLKIRSTKLEDSAMYFCASSEAEGYSNNQPQHFGDGTRLSIL.

This rearrangement joins TRBV29-1 to TRBJ2-1; TCRdb returns TRBD2, unconfirmable since there is no DNA. Per the germline V gene, CDR1 is SQVTM and CDR2 is ANQGSEA. This CDR3 has 13 amino acids. CDR3: CSVVGTRDNEQFF.

In terms of frequency, this clonotype is medium-sized (0.01 to 0.1%). The chain couples TRBV5-1 to TRBJ1-2. CDR3 length: 13 amino acids. The germline V gene encodes CDR1 SGHRS and CDR2 YFSETQ. This CDR3 reads CASSLDKSYGYTF.

This clonotype shows up as medium-sized by frequency. This chain uses TRBV7-2 with TRBJ2-2; TCRdb picks TRBD2, but there is no DNA to check that call. CDR1 is SGHTA and CDR2 is FQGNSA in the germline V gene. The CDR3 extends over 14 amino acids. The CDR3 is CASSAGLYTGELFF.

J is TRBJ2-1 and V is TRBV27; TCRdb designates TRBD2, a call that cannot be tested without DNA. The germline V gene has CDR1 MNHEY and CDR2 SMNVEV (reference sequence). The CDR3 contains 15 residues. This chain's CDR3 is CASRGAANPYNEQFF.

The chain recombines TRBV29-1 with TRBJ1-4. Germline V CDR1 and CDR2: SQVTM, ANQGSEA. The CDR3 contains 12 residues. This CDR3 reads CSVVDLYEKLFF.

The rearrangement links TRBV21-1 to TRBJ2-4; lacking DNA, the TRBD2 call made by TCRdb goes unchecked. TRBV21-1 is a pseudogene locus. This CDR3 comprises 16 residues. The CDR3 here is CASSKQAGVDKNIQYF.

The genes are TRBV29-1 and TRBJ2-1; TCRdb returns TRBD1, unconfirmable since there is no DNA. There are 12 residues in the CDR3. Germline V gene data show CDR1 as SQVTM and CDR2 as ANQGSEA. CDR3: CSGYQGNNEQFF.

V usage is TRBV10-3 and J usage is TRBJ2-7; TCRdb's D call of TRBD1 is untestable without DNA. Germline CDR1 ENHRY, CDR2 SYGVKD. This CDR3 has 14 amino acids. CDR3 in amino acids: CAISDDRGSGEQYF.

V is TRBV21-1 and J is TRBJ2-5; TCRdb's D call, TRBD2, is unchecked because there is no DNA. TRBV21-1 is labeled a pseudogene. CDR3 length: 13 residues. The CDR3 spells CASTSPRRETQYF.

The chain joins TRBV11-2 to TRBJ2-7. Germline V CDR1 and CDR2: SGHAT, FQNNGV. This CDR3 region has 14 residues. The CDR3: CASSLAGGAYEQYF.

The V gene is TRBV27, the J gene TRBJ1-1; TCRdb's D call of TRBD1 is untestable without DNA. This CDR3 region has 13 residues. Germline loops: CDR1 MNHEY, CDR2 SMNVEV (reference sequence). The CDR3 reads CASRLQGTTEAYF.